This TCR beta chain was recorded in a study of T-cell memory formation after mild COVID-19. Across the whole study: The study found TCR clusters largely donor specific.

TCRdb itself ran the 5' RACE reads through MiXCR, one entry per CDR3 protein. The data hold about 270,000 distinct CDR3 sequences, with 15% observed a single time. Sequencing was done on a sample of PBMCs or a T cell subset sorted from them (not recorded which). This TCR was sampled from an adult woman who had mild COVID-19 (a few samples of this study predate the infection). Cell type and time point are not known.

CDR3 region: CASSGLARILAKNIQYF. The CDR3 DNA follows: TGTGCCAGCAGTGGGCTCGCAAGGATACTAGCCAAAAACATTCAGTACTTC. The chain joins TRBV12-3 or TRBV12-4 to TRBJ2-4; no clear D. The V gene lost 5 bases and the J gene lost 0 bases, with 17 bases spanning the gap. CDR3 length: 17 amino acids.